This entry is about one T cell receptor (beta chain). Antigen unknown. 60 Vbeta and 13 Jbeta primers were used in PCR. The protocol was immunoSEQ multiplex PCR, while the TCRdb copy is restricted to in-frame clones and leaves out a portion. Listed are 100,000 to 150,000 clones; 1% falls within the top ten. The ends were cut back, 5 bases at V and 5 bases at J, with 6 bases in the middle. Germline values: CDR1 KGHSH, CDR2 LQKENI. The CDR3 covers 11 residues. This sample stems from a study of cytomegalovirus exposure and HLA in healthy donors. Study observations and caveats: An analysis that was carried out later associated 15,000 to 20,000 TCR beta sequences with HLA alleles at 0.05 false discovery rate.

The sequencing input was PBMCs. This sequence was found in a man younger than 35 in good health and CMV-seronegative. The rearrangement uses TRBV18 and TRBJ2-5; D ambiguous. CDR3 sequence: CASSGLETQYF. The DNA for the CDR3 is TGTGCCAGCTCAGGGCTTGAGACCCAGTACTTC.